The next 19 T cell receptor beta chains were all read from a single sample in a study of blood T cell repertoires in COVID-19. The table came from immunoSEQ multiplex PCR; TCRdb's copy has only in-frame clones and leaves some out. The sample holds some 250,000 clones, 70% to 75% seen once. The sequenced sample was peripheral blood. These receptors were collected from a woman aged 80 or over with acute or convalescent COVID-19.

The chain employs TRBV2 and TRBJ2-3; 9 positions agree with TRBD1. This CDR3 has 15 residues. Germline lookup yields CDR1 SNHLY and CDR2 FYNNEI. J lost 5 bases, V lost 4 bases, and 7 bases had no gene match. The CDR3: CASSVDRGVRDTQYF. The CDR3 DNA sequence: TGTGCCAGCAGTGTGGACAGGGGAGTAAGAGATACGCAGTATTTT. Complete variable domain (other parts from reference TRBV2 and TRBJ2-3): EPEVTQTPSHQVTQMGQEVILRCVPISNHLYFYWYRQILGQKVEFLVSFYNNEISEKSEIFDDQFSVERPDGSNFTLKIRSTKLEDSAMYFCASSVDRGVRDTQYFGPGTRLTVL.

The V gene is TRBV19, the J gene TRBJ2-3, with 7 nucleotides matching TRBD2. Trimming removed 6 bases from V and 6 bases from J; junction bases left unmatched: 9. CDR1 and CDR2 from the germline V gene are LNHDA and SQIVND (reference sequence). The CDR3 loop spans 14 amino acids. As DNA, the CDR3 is TGTGCCAGTAGCATTTTCGGGGAGGGCGATACGCAGTATTTT. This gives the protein CASSIFGEGDTQYF.

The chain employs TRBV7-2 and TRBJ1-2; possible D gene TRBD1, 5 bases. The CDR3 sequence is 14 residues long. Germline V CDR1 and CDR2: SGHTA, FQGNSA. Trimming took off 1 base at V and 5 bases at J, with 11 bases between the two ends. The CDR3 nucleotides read TGTGCCAGCAGCTTAGTGCAGGGAGGGTATGGCTACACCTTC. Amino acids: CASSLVQGGYGYTF.

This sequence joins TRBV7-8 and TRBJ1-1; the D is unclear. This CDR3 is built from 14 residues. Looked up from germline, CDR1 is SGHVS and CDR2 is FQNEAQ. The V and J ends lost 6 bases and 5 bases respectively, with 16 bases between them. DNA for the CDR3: TGTGCCAGCAGTTATCTACCAGGTCGGACTGAAGCTTTCTTT. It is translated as CASSYLPGRTEAFF.

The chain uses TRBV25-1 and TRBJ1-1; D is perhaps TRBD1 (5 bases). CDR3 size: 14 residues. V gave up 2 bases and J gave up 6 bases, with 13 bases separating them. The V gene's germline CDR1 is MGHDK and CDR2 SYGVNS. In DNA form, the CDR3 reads TGTGCCAGCAGTGAAGGGACTTACAAAGCTGAAGCTTTCTTT. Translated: CASSEGTYKAEAFF.

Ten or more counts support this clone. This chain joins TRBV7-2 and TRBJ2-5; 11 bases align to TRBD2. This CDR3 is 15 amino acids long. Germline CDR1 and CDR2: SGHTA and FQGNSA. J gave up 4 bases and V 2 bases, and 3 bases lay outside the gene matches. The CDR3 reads CASSLSSGGGETQYF. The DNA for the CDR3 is TGTGCCAGCAGCTTAAGTAGCGGGGGGGGAGAGACCCAGTACTTC.

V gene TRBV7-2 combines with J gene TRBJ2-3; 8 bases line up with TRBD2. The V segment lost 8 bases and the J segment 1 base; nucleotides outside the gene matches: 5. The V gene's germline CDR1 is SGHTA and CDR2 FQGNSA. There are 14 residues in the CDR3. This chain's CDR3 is CASGSGGGTDTQYF. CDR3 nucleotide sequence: TGTGCCAGCGGCTCCGGGGGGGGCACAGATACGCAGTATTTT.

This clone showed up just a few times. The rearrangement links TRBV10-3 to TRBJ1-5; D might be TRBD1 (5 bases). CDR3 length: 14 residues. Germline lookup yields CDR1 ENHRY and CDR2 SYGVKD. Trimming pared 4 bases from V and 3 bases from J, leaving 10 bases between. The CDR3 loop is CAISGGQINQPQHF. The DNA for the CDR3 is TGTGCCATCAGTGGAGGACAAATCAATCAGCCCCAGCATTTT.

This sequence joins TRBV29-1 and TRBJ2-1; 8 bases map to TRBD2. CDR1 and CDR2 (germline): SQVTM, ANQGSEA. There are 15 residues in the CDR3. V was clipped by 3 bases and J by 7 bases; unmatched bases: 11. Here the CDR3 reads CSVEGSVAGRNEQFF. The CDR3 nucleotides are TGCAGCGTTGAGGGATCGGTAGCGGGGAGGAATGAGCAGTTCTTC.

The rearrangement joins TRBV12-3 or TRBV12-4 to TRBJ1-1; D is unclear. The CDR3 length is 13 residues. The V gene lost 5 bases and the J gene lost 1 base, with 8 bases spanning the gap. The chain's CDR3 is CASSGRENTEAFF. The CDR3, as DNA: TGTGCCAGCAGTGGACGGGAGAACACTGAAGCTTTCTTT.

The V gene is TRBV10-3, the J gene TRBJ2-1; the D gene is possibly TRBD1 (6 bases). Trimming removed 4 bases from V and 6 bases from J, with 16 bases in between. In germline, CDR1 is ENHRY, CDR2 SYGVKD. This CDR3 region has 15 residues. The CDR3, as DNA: TGTGCCATCAGTGGAGAGTCGTTGGGGGCCAATGAGCAGTTCTTC. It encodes CAISGESLGANEQFF.

The CDR3 coding sequence is TGTGCCAGCAGTGGGGGACAGGGGATAGGAGGCTACACCTTC. It encodes CASSGGQGIGGYTF. The chain joins TRBV28 to TRBJ1-2, with 10 bases matching TRBD1. There are 14 residues in the CDR3. J lost 8 bases, V lost 5 bases, and 8 bases had no gene match. Per the germline V gene, CDR1 is MDHEN and CDR2 is SYDVKM.

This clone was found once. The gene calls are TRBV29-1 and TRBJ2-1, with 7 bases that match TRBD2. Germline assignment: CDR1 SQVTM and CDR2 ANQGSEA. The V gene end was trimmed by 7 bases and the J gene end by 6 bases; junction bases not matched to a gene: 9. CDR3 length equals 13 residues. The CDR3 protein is CSGQTSAGNEQFF. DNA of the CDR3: TGCAGCGGCCAAACTAGCGCTGGCAATGAGCAGTTCTTC.

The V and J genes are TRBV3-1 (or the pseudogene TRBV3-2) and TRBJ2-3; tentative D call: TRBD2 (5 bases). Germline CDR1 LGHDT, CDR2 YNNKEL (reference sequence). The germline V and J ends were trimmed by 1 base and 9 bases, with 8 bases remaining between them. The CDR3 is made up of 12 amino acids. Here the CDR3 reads CASSQARGTQYF. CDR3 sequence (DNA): TGTGCCAGCAGCCAAGCGCGCGGGACGCAGTATTTT.

DNA of the CDR3: TGCGCCAGCACCTACGGTGGGACTAGCTCCTACGAGCAGTACTTC. Its translation is CASTYGGTSSYEQYF. The chain joins TRBV5-1 to TRBJ2-7, with TRBD2 matching 8 bases. The J segment lost 0 bases and the V segment lost 6 bases, leaving 8 bases of the junction unmatched. CDR1 and CDR2 from the germline V gene are SGHRS and YFSETQ. The CDR3 covers 15 residues.

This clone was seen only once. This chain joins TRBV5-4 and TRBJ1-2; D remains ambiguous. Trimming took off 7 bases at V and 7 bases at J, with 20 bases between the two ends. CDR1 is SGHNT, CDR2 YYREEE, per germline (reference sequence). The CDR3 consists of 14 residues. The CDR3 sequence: CASRRVELNAGYTF. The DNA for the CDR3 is TGTGCCAGCCGGCGGGTAGAGCTTAATGCTGGCTACACCTTC.

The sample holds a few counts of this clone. CDR3 sequence reads: CASRSGGGADTQYF. The CDR3 region has the DNA TGTGCCAGCAGATCTGGCGGGGGGGCAGATACGCAGTATTTT. This rearrangement joins TRBV6-6 to TRBJ2-3; 9 nucleotides align to TRBD2. Germline assignment: CDR1 MNHNY and CDR2 SVGAGI (reference sequence). The CDR3 spans 14 residues. Trimming removed 6 bases from V and 4 bases from J; junction bases left unmatched: 5.

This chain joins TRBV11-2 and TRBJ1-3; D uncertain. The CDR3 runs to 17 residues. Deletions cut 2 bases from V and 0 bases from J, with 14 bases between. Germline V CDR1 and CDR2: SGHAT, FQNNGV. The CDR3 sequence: CASSLKYPHNSGNTIYF. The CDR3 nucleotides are TGTGCCAGCAGCTTAAAGTACCCACATAACTCTGGAAACACCATATATTTT.

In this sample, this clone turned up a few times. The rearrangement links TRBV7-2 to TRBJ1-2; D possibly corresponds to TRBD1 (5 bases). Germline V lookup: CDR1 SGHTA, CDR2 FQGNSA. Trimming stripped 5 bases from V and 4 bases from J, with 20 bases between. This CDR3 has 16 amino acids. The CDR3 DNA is TGTGCCAGCAGCCCCCCGTCAAACAGGTGGACCTATGGCTACACCTTC. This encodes CASSPPSNRWTYGYTF.